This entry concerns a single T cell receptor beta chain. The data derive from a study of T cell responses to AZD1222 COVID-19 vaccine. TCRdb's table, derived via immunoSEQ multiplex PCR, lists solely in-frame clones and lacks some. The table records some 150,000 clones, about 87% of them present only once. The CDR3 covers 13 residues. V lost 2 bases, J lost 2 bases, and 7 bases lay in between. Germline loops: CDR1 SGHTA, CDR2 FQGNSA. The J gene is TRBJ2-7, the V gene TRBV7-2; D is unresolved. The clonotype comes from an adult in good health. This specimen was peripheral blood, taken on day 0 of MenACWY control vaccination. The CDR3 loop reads CASSLSDPYEQYF. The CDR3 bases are TGTGCCAGCAGCTTATCCGACCCCTACGAGCAGTACTTC.